Sequencing of this T cell receptor beta chain was carried out in a study of blood T cell repertoires in COVID-19. V dropped 5 bases and J dropped 0 bases, with 17 bases sitting between them. Germline loops: CDR1 SGHDT, CDR2 YYEEEE. The CDR3 is made up of 17 amino acids. The assay was immunoSEQ multiplex PCR, and TCRdb's table has in-frame clones only and misses some. The profile shows 16,000 or so clones, approximately 86% of them singletons. The chain links TRBV5-6 to TRBJ1-4; D perhaps matches TRBD1 (5 bases). The sequencing input was peripheral blood. The clonotype comes from a human donor in a cohort sampled during active COVID-19. The chain's CDR3 is CASSYRQNTATNEKLFF. The CDR3 nucleotides are TGTGCCAGCAGTTACCGACAGAACACTGCAACTAATGAAAAACTGTTTTTT.